This T cell receptor beta chain is from a study of shared clonotypes between healthy human individuals. Sequencing was performed with immunoSEQ multiplex PCR; in TCRdb, only in-frame clones are kept and a portion is missing. The sample has hundreds of thousands of clones; 95% to 96% are singletons. The CDR3 length is 13 residues. CD45RO-negative CD8 cells positively selected for CCR7 made up the naive population, which excluded terminally differentiated effector memory CD45RA+ cells. Sample: naive CD8+ T cells sorted from blood. This sequence joins TRBV12-1 and TRBJ2-7; the table names TRBD1, a call not compared with the DNA. TRBV12-1 is classified as a pseudogene. The TCR was taken from a young woman in good health. The CDR3 here is CARRGNRNYEQYF. The CDR3 DNA is TGTGCCAGAAGGGGGAACAGAAACTACGAGCAGTACTTC.